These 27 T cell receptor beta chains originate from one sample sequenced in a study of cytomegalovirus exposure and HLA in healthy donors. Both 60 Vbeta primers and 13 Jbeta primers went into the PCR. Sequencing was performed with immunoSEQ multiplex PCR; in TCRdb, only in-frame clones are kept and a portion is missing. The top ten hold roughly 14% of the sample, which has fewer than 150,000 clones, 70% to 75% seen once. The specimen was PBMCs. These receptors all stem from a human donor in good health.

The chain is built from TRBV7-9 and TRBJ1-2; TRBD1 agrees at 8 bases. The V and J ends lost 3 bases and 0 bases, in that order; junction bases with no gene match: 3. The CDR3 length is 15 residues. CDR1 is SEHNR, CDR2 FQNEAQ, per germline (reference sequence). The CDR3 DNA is TGTGCCAGCAGCTTGGGGACAGGCGCTAACTATGGCTACACCTTC. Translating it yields CASSLGTGANYGYTF.

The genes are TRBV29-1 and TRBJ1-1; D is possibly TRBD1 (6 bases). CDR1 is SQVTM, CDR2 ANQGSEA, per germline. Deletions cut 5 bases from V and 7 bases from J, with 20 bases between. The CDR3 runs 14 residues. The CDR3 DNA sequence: TGCAGCGTTCCGACGTACAGGGCAGGTGGTGAAGCTTTCTTT. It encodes CSVPTYRAGGEAFF.

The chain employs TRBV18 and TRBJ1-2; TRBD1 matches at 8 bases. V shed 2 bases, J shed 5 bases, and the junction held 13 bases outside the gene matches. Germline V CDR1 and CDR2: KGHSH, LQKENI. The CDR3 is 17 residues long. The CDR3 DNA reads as TGTGCCAGCTCACCAAACCACCCCGGACAGGGTAGTTATGGCTACACCTTC. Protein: CASSPNHPGQGSYGYTF.

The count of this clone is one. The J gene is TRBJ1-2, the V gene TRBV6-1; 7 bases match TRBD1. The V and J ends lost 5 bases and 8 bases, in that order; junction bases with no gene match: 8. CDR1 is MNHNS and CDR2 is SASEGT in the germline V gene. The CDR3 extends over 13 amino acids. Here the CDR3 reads CASSNTGVRGYTF. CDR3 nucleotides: TGTGCCAGCAGTAACACAGGGGTCCGGGGCTACACCTTC.

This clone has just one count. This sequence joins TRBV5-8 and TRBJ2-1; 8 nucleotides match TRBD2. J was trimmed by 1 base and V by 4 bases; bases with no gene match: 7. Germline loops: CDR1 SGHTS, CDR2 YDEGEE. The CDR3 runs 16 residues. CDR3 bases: TGTGCCAGCAGCGGGAGACTAGCGCGGTCCTACAATGAGCAGTTCTTC. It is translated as CASSGRLARSYNEQFF. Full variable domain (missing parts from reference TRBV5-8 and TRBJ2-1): EAGVTQSPTHLIKTRGQQATLRCSPISGHTSVYWYQQALGLGLQFLLWYDEGEERNRGNFPPRFSGRQFPNYSSELNVNALELEDSALYLCASSGRLARSYNEQFFGPGTRLTVL.

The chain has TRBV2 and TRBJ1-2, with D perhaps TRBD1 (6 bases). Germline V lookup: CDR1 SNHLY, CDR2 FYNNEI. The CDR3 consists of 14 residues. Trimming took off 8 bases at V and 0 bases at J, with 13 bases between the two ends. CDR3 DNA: TGTGCCAGCTATGGGGGCCCCGCTAACTATGGCTACACCTTC. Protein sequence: CASYGGPANYGYTF.

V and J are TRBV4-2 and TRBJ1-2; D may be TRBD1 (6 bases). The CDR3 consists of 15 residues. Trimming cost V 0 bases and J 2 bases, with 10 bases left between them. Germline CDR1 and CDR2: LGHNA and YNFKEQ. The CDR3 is CASSQEVQGNYGYTF. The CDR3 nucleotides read TGTGCCAGCAGCCAAGAAGTTCAGGGGAACTATGGCTACACCTTC.

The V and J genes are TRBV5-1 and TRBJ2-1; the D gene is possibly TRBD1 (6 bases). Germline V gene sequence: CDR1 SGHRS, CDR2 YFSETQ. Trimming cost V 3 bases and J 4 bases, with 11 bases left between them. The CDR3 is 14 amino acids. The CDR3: CASSYRDTYNEQFF. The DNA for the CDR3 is TGCGCCAGCAGCTACCGGGACACTTACAATGAGCAGTTCTTC.

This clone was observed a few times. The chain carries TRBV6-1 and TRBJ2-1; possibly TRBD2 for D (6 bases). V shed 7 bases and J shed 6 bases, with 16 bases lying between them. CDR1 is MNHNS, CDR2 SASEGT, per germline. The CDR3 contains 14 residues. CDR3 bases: TGTGCCAGCACCCAAAGTTCCGGGGGCAATGAGCAGTTCTTC. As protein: CASTQSSGGNEQFF.

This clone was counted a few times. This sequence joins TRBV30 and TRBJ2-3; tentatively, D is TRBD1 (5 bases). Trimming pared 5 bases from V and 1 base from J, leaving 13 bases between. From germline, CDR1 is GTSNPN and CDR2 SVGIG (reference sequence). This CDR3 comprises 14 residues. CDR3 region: CAWEIGAGTDTQYF. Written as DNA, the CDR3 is TGTGCCTGGGAGATAGGGGCTGGCACAGATACGCAGTATTTT.

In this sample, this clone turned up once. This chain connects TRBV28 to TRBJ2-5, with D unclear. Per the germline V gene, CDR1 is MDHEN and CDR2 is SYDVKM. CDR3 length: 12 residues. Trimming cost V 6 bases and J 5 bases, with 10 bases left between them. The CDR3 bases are TGTGCCAGCAGCAGAGGTGTGGAGACCCAGTACTTC. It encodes CASSRGVETQYF.

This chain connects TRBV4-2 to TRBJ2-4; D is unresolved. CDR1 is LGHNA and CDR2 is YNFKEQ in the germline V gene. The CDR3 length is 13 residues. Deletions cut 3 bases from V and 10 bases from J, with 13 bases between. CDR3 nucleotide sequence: TGTGCCAGCAGCCAGTCCACAGACACAATTCAGTACTTC. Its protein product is CASSQSTDTIQYF.

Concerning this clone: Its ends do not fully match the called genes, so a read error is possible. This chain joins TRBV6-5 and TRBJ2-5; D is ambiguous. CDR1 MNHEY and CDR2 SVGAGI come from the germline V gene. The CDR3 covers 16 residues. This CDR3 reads CASSHSLAASQETQYF. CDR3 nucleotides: TGTGCCAGCAGTCACTCCCTTGCAGCGTCCCAAGAGACCCAGTACTTC.

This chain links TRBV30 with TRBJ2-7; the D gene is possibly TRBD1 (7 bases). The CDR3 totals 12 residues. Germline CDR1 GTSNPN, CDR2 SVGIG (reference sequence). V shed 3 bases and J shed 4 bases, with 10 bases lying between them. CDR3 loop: CAWSPGGYEQYF. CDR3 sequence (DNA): TGTGCCTGGAGCCCAGGGGGGTACGAGCAGTACTTC.

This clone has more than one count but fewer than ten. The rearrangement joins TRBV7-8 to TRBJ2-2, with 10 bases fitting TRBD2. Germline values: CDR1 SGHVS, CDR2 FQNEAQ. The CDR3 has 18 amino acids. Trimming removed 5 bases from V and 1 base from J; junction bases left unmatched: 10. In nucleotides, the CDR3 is TGTGCCAGCAGCCCTTGGGTAGCGGGGGGCCAGAACACCGGGGAGCTGTTTTTT. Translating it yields CASSPWVAGGQNTGELFF. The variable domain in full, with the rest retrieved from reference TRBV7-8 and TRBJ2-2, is GAGVSQSPRYKVAKRGQDVALRCDPISGHVSLFWYQQALGQGPEFLTYFQNEAQLDKSGLPSDRFFAERPEGSVSTLKIQRTQQEDSAVYLCASSPWVAGGQNTGELFFGEGSRLTVL.

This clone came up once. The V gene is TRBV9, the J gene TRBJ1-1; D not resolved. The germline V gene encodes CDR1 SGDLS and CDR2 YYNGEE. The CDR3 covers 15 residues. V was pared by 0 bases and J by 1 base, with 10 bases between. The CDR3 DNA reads TGTGCCAGCAGCGTAGGGTTACCGGGGAACACTGAAGCTTTCTTT. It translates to CASSVGLPGNTEAFF.

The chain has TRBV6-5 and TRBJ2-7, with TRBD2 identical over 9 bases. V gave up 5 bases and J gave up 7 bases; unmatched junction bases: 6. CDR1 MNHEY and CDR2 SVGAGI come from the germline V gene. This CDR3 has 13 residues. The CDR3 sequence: CASSRLAEGEQYF. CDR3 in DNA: TGTGCCAGCAGTAGACTAGCGGAAGGTGAGCAGTACTTC.

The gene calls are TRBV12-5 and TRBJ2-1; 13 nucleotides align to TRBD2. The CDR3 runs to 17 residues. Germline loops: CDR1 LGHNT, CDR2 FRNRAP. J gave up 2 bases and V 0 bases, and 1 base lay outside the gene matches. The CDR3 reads CASGLVTSGRAYNEQFF. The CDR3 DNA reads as TGTGCTAGTGGTTTGGTAACTAGCGGGAGGGCCTACAATGAGCAGTTCTTC.

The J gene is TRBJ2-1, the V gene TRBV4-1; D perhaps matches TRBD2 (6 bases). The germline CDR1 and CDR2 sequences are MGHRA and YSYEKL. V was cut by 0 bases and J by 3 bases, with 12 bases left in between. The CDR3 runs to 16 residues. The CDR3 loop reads CASSQDAIAVYNEQFF. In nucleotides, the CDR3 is TGCGCCAGCAGCCAAGATGCGATAGCGGTCTACAATGAGCAGTTCTTC.

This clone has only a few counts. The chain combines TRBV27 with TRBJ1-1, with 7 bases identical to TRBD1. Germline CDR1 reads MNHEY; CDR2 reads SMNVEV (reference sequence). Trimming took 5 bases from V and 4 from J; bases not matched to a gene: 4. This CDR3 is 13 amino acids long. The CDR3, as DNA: TGTGCCAGCAGTCCAGACAGGGCCACTGAAGCTTTCTTT. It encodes CASSPDRATEAFF.

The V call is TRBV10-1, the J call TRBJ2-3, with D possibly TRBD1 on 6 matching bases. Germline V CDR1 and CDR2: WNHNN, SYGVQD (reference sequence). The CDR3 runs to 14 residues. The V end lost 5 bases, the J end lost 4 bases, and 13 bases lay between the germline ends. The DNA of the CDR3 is TGCGCCAGCAGTAAACAGGGTTGGGCAGATACGCAGTATTTT. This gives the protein CASSKQGWADTQYF.

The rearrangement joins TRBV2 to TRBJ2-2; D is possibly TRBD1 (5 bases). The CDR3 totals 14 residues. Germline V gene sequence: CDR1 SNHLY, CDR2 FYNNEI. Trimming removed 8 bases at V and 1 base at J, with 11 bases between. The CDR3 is CASRTGVNTGELFF. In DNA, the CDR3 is TGTGCCAGCCGAACAGGTGTGAACACCGGGGAGCTGTTTTTT.

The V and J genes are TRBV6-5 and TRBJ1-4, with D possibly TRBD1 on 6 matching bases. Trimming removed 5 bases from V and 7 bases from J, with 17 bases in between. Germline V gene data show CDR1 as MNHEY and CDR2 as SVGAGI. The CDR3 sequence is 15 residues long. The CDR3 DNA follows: TGTGCCAGCAGTCCCGGGGAGGGGGGTAGTGAAAAACTGTTTTTT. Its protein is CASSPGEGGSEKLFF.

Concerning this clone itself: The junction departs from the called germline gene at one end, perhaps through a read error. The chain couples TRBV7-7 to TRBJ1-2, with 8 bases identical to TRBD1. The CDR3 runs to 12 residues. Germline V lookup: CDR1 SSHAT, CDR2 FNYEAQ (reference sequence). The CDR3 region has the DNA TGTGCTAGCAGCTTGACAGGGGATGGCTACACCTTC. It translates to CASSLTGDGYTF.

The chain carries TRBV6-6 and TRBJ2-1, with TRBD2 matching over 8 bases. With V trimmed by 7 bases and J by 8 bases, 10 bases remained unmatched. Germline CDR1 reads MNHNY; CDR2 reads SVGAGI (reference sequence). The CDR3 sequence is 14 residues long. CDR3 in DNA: TGTGCCAGCAAGAAGAGTAGCGGGATTGATGAGCAGTTCTTC. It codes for CASKKSSGIDEQFF.

The DNA of the CDR3 is TGTGCCAGCAGCCCAACCAGGGGGAACTATGGCTACACCTTC. Translating gives CASSPTRGNYGYTF. The chain combines TRBV7-8 with TRBJ1-2; 7 positions agree with TRBD1. The germline gives CDR1 SGHVS, CDR2 FQNEAQ. The J segment lost 2 bases and the V segment lost 5 bases, leaving 5 bases of the junction unmatched. The CDR3 is 14 residues long.

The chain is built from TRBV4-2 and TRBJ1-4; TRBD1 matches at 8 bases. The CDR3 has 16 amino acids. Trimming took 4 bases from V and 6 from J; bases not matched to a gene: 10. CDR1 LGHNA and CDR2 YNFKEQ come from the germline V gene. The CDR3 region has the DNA TGTGCCAGCAGCCCATCGGGCGGGACAGGAGATGAAAAACTGTTTTTT. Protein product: CASSPSGGTGDEKLFF.